The 10 T cell receptor beta chains below all came from one sample that was sequenced in a study of cytomegalovirus exposure and HLA in healthy donors. Repertoires were generated with immunoSEQ multiplex PCR, while TCRdb's copy carries only in-frame clones and drops some. The sample shows 180,000 or so clones, approximately 86% of them seen only once. What was sequenced was PBMCs. The source of these receptors is a man aged 30 to 45 in good health and CMV-seropositive.

V is TRBV30 and J is TRBJ1-5, with 7 bases fitting TRBD1. The CDR3 loop spans 15 amino acids. V shed 0 bases and J 7 bases; nucleotides not matched to a gene: 9. The germline V gene has CDR1 GTSNPN and CDR2 SVGIG (reference sequence). The CDR3 spells CAWSVQGGAGQPQHF. CDR3 DNA: TGTGCCTGGAGTGTACAAGGGGGCGCCGGCCAGCCCCAGCATTTT.

The chain employs TRBV7-9 and TRBJ2-7; 12 nucleotides align to TRBD1. With V trimmed by 4 bases and J by 2 bases, 3 bases remained unmatched. This CDR3 is 15 amino acids long. From germline, CDR1 is SEHNR and CDR2 FQNEAQ (reference sequence). The CDR3 loop reads CASSSRDRGPYEQYF. In DNA form, the CDR3 reads TGTGCCAGCAGCTCGCGGGACAGGGGGCCCTACGAGCAGTACTTC.

This clone was seen just once. V is TRBV5-1 and J is TRBJ2-1; possible D gene TRBD2, 5 bases. This CDR3 region has 14 residues. Deletions cut 4 bases from V and 7 bases from J, with 15 bases between. Germline V gives CDR1 SGHRS, CDR2 YFSETQ. The CDR3 bases are TGCGCCAGCAGCGTGGGAGTAGCATATAATGAGCAGTTCTTC. Encoded protein: CASSVGVAYNEQFF.

V is TRBV6-5 and J is TRBJ2-1, with 8 nucleotides matching TRBD2. With V trimmed by 2 bases and J by 5 bases, 5 bases remained unmatched. CDR3 length: 15 amino acids. From germline, CDR1 is MNHEY and CDR2 SVGAGI. The chain's CDR3 is CASSYSGSGDNEQFF. The CDR3 DNA sequence: TGTGCCAGCAGTTACAGCGGGAGTGGTGACAATGAGCAGTTCTTC.

CDR3 DNA sequence: TGTGCCAGCAGCGCACGCGGGACTAGCTTCAGTGAGCAGTTCTTC. Protein sequence: CASSARGTSFSEQFF. J is TRBJ2-1 and V is TRBV9, with 9 positions matching TRBD2. Trimming removed 3 bases from V and 9 bases from J; junction bases left unmatched: 10. CDR1 SGDLS and CDR2 YYNGEE come from the germline V gene. CDR3 size: 15 residues.

In this sample, this clone turned up once. CDR3 loop: CASSPQGGLYEQFF. CDR3 in DNA: TGTGCCAGCAGCCCACAGGGAGGATTGTATGAGCAGTTCTTC. This chain joins TRBV7-3 and TRBJ2-1; TRBD1 or TRBD2 may be the D gene (6 bases each). The CDR3 spans 14 residues. Germline CDR1 is SGHTA and CDR2 is FQGTGA. V lost 5 bases to trimming and J lost 8 bases, with 16 bases between them.

The chain combines TRBV9 with TRBJ2-1; D is undetermined. The CDR3 has 15 residues. With 0 bases removed from V and 8 bases from J, the gap between germline ends came to 15 bases. The germline V gene encodes CDR1 SGDLS and CDR2 YYNGEE. CDR3 residues: CASSVADTERHEQFF. The CDR3 nucleotides read TGTGCCAGCAGCGTAGCCGATACGGAGCGTCATGAGCAGTTCTTC.

This chain links TRBV9 with TRBJ1-3, with 9 bases aligning to TRBD1. The germline V gene encodes CDR1 SGDLS and CDR2 YYNGEE. The CDR3 runs to 16 residues. J was trimmed by 1 base and V by 0 bases; bases with no gene match: 2. The CDR3 sequence is CASSVAGTGSGNTIYF. The CDR3 region has the DNA TGTGCCAGCAGCGTAGCCGGGACAGGGTCTGGAAACACCATATATTTT.

In its sample, this clone was seen a few times. The rearrangement joins TRBV2 to TRBJ2-7, with 9 nucleotides matching TRBD2. The germline CDR1 and CDR2 sequences are SNHLY and FYNNEI. V dropped 5 bases and J dropped 3; count of bases not matched to a gene: 11. The CDR3 covers 16 residues. In nucleotides, the CDR3 is TGTGCCAGCAGTCGCCGCGGGGGGGAAGGTAGCTACGAGCAGTACTTC. It is translated as CASSRRGGEGSYEQYF.

The chain has TRBV5-6 and TRBJ2-2, with D perhaps TRBD1 (5 bases). Germline V gene data show CDR1 as SGHDT and CDR2 as YYEEEE. V was pared by 4 bases and J by 8 bases, with 12 bases between. The CDR3 totals 13 residues. Here the CDR3 DNA reads TGTGCCAGCAGCCCGGACATTGGAGGGGAGCTGTTTTTT. It is translated as CASSPDIGGELFF.